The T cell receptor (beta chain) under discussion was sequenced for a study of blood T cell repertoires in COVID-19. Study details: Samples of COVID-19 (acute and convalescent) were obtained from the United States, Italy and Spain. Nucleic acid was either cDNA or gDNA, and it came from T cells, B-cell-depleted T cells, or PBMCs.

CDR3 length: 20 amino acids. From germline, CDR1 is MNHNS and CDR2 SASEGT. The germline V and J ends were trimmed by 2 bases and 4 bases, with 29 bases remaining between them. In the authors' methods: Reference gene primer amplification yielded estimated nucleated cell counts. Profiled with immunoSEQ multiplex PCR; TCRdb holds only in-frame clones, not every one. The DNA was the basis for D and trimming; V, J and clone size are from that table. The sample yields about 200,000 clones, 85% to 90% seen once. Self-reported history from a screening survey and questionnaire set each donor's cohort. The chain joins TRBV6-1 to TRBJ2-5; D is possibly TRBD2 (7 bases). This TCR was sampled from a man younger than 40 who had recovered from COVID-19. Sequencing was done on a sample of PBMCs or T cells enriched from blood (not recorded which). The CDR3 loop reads CASSELYLALKTGGRETQYF. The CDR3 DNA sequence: TGTGCCAGCAGTGAACTCTATCTGGCCTTAAAGACCGGGGGGCGAGAGACCCAGTACTTC.